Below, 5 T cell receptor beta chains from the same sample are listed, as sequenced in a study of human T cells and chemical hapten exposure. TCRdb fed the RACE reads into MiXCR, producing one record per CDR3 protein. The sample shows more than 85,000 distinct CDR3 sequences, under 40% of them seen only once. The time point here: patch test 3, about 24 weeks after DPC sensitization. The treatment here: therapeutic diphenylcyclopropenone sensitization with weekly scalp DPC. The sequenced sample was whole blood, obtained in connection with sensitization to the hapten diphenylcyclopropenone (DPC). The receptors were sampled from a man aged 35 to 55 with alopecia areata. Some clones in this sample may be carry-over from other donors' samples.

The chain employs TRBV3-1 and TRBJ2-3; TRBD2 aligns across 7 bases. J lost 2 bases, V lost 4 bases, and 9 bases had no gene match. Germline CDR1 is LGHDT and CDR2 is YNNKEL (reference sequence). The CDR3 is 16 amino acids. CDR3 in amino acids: CASSPPLAVLTDTQYF. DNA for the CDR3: TGTGCCAGCAGCCCACCTCTAGCGGTTCTCACAGATACGCAGTATTTT.

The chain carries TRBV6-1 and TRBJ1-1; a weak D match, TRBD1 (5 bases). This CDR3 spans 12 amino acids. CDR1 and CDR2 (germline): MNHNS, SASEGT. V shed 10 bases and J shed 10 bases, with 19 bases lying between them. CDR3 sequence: CATYQGSPGAFF. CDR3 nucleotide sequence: TGTGCCACGTACCAGGGATCCCCCGGAGCTTTCTTT.

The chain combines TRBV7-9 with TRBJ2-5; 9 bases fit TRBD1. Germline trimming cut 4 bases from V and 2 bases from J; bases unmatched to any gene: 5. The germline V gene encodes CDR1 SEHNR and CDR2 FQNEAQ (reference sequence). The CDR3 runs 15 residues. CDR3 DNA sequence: TGTGCCAGCAGCTACGGACAGGGGATACAAGAGACCCAGTACTTC. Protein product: CASSYGQGIQETQYF.

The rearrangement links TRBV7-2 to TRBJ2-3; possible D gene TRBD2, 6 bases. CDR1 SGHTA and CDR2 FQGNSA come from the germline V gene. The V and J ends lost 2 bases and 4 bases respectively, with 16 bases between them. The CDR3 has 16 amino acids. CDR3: CASSLRGGKVADTQYF. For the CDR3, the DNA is TGTGCCAGCAGCTTAAGGGGCGGGAAAGTTGCAGATACGCAGTATTTT.

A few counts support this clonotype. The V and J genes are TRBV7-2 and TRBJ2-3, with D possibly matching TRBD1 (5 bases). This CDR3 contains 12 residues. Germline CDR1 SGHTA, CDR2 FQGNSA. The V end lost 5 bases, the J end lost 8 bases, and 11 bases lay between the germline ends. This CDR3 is CASSRQSATQYF. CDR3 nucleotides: TGTGCCAGCAGCCGACAGTCCGCTACGCAGTATTTT. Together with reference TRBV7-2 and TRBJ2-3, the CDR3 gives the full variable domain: GAGVSQSPSNKVTEKGKDVELRCDPISGHTALYWYRQSLGQGLEFLIYFQGNSAPDKSGLPSDRFSAERTGGSVSTLTIQRTQQEDSAVYLCASSRQSATQYFGPGTRLTVL.